The 2 T cell receptor beta chains below all came from one sample that was sequenced in a study of blood T cell repertoires in COVID-19. TCRdb's table, derived via immunoSEQ multiplex PCR, lists solely in-frame clones and lacks some. The sample holds 110,000 or so clones, more than 80% seen once. Sequenced: peripheral blood. These receptors came from a woman aged 70 to 79 with acute or convalescent COVID-19.

This rearrangement joins TRBV14 to TRBJ1-2; TRBD1 matches at 9 bases. The ends lost 2 bases at V and 4 bases at J; junction bases unmatched: 8. CDR1 is SGHDN, CDR2 FVKESK, per germline. The CDR3 consists of 16 residues. This CDR3 is CASSQHRGPGPYGYTF. The CDR3 region has the DNA TGTGCCAGCAGCCAACACAGGGGGCCTGGGCCCTATGGCTACACCTTC.

The rearrangement links TRBV4-2 to TRBJ1-4; 9 bases are shared with TRBD1. Germline values: CDR1 LGHNA, CDR2 YNFKEQ. Trimming cost V 4 bases and J 7 bases; bases outside gene matches: 4. The CDR3 has 14 amino acids. CDR3: CASSLDRGAEKLFF. The CDR3 nucleotides are TGTGCCAGCAGCCTGGACAGGGGCGCTGAAAAACTGTTTTTT.